The entry that follows covers one TCR beta chain sequence. The data are from a study of T cell changes during pregnancy in multiple sclerosis. The CDR3 has 15 amino acids. In germline, CDR1 is SGHNT, CDR2 YYREEE (reference sequence). The V and J ends lost 1 base and 8 bases, in that order; junction bases with no gene match: 8. Assay: immunoSEQ multiplex PCR; the TCRdb copy retains only in-frame clones and omits some. The data contain about 37,000 clones, 91% of them singletons. V usage is TRBV5-4 and J usage is TRBJ1-2; 10 bases line up with TRBD1. The receptor's source is a female donor in good health, enrolled as a control in a pregnancy study. Sample: CD4+ T cells from peripheral blood mononuclear cells, taken in the third trimester of pregnancy. Here the CDR3 DNA reads TGTGCCAGCAGCTTGTATGCGGGACAGGGGTTGGGCTACACCTTC. Protein: CASSLYAGQGLGYTF.